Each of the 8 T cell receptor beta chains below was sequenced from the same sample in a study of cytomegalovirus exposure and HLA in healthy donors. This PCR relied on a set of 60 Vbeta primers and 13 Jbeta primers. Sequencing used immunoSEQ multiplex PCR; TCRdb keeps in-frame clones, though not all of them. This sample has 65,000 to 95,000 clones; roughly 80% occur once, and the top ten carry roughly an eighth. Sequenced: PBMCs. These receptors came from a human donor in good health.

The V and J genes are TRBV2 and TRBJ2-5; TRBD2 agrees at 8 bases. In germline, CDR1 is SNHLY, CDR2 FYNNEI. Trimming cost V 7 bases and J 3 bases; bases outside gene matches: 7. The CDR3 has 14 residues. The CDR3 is CASNMDGGEETQYF. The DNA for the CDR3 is TGTGCCAGCAACATGGACGGGGGGGAAGAGACCCAGTACTTC. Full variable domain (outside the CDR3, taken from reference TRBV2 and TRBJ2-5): EPEVTQTPSHQVTQMGQEVILRCVPISNHLYFYWYRQILGQKVEFLVSFYNNEISEKSEIFDDQFSVERPDGSNFTLKIRSTKLEDSAMYFCASNMDGGEETQYFGPGTRLLVL.

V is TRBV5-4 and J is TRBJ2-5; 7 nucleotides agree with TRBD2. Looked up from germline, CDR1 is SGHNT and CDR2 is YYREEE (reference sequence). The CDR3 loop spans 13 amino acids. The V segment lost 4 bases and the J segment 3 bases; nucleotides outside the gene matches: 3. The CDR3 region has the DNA TGTGCCAGCAGCCTCGGGACTAAAGAGACCCAGTACTTC. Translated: CASSLGTKETQYF.

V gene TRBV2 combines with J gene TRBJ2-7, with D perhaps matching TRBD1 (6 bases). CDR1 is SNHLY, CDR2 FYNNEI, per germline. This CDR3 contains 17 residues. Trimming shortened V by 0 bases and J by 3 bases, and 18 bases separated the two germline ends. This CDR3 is CASSEAGAGLKSYEQYF. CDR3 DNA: TGTGCCAGCAGTGAAGCGGGGGCAGGGCTAAAAAGCTACGAGCAGTACTTC.

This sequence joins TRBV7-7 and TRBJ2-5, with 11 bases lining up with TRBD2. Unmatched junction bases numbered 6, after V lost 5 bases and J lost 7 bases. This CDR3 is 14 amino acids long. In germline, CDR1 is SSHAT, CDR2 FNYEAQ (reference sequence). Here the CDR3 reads CASSQTSGGMTQYF. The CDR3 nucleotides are TGTGCCAGCAGCCAAACTAGCGGGGGTATGACCCAGTACTTC.

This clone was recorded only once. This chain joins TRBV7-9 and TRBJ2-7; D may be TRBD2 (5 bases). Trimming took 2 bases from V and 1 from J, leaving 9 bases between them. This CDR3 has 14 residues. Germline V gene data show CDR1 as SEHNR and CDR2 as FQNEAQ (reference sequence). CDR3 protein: CASSLHGDSYEQYF. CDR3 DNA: TGTGCCAGCAGCTTACACGGGGATTCCTACGAGCAGTACTTC. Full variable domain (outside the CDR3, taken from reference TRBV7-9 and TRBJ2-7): DTGVSQNPRHKITKRGQNVTFRCDPISEHNRLYWYRQTLGQGPEFLTYFQNEAQLEKSRLLSDRFSAERPKGSFSTLEIQRTEQGDSAMYLCASSLHGDSYEQYFGPGTRLTVT.

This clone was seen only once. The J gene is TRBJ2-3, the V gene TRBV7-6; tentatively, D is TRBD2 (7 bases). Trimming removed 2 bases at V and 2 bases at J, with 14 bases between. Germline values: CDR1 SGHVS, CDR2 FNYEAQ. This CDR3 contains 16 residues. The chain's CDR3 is CASSLRGGLLTDTQYF. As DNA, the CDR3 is TGTGCCAGCAGCTTAAGGGGGGGACTACTCACAGATACGCAGTATTTT.

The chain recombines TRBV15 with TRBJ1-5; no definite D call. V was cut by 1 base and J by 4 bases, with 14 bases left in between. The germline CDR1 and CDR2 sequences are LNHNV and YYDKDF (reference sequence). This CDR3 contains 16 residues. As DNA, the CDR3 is TGTGCCACCAGCAGAGGATGGGTATCGGGTAATCAGCCCCAGCATTTT. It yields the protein CATSRGWVSGNQPQHF. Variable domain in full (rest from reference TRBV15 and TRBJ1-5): DAMVIQNPRYQVTQFGKPVTLSCSQTLNHNVMYWYQQKSSQAPKLLFHYYDKDFNNEADTPDNFQSRRPNTSFCFLDIRSPGLGDTAMYLCATSRGWVSGNQPQHFGDGTRLSIL.

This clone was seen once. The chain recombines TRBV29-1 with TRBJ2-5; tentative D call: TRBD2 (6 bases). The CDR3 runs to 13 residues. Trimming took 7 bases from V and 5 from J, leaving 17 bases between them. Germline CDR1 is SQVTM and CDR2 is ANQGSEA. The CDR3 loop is CSGNRDGGETQYF. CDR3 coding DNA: TGCAGCGGTAACCGGGATGGGGGGGAGACCCAGTACTTC. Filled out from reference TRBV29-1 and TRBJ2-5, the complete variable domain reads SAVISQKPSRDICQRGTSLTIQCQVDSQVTMMFWYRQQPGQSLTLIATANQGSEATYESGFVIDKFPISRPNLTFSTLTVSNMSPEDSSIYLCSGNRDGGETQYFGPGTRLLVL.